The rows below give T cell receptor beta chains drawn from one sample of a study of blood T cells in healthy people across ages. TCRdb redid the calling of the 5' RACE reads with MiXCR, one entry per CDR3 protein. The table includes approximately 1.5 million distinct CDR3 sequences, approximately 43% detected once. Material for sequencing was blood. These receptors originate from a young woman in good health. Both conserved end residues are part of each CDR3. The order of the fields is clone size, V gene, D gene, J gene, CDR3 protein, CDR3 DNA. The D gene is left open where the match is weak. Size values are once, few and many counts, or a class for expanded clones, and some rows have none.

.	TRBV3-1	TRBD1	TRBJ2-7	CASSQDLLGQGADEQYF	TGTGCCAGCAGCCAAGATCTTCTTGGACAGGGGGCCGACGAGCAGTACTTC
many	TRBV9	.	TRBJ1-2	CASSVNYGYTF	TGTGCCAGCAGCGTTAACTATGGCTACACCTTC
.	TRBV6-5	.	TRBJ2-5	CASRAPTAYQETQYF	TGTGCCAGCAGAGCTCCGACAGCGTACCAAGAGACCCAGTACTTC
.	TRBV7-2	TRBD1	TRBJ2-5	CASSLAGTGRDKEQYF	TGTGCCAGCAGCTTGGCGGGGACAGGGAGGGATAAGGAGCAGTACTTC
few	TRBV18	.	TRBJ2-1	CASSRTKENEQFF	TGTGCCAGCTCACGCACCAAGGAGAATGAGCAGTTCTTC
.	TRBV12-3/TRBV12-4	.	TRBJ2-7	CASSLHADNEQYF	TGTGCCAGCAGTCTGCATGCGGACAATGAGCAGTACTTC
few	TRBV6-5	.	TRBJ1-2	CASSFRQGPGYTF	TGTGCCAGCAGTTTCCGGCAGGGACCTGGCTACACCTTC
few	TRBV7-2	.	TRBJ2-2	CASSLEGLTGELFF	TGTGCCAGCAGCTTAGAAGGGTTAACCGGGGAGCTGTTTTTT
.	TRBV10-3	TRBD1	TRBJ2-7	CAKSRTGTEQYF	TGTGCCAAAAGCCGGACAGGTACTGAGCAGTACTTC
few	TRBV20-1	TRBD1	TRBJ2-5	CSAKDRAETQYF	TGCAGTGCAAAGGACAGGGCCGAGACCCAGTACTTC
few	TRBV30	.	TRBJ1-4	CAWSRGVDEKLFF	TGTGCCTGGAGCAGAGGGGTGGATGAAAAACTGTTTTTT
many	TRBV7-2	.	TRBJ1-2	CASSQTGSGYTF	TGTGCCAGCAGCCAGACAGGTTCTGGCTACACCTTC
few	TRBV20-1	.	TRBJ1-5	CSTTGLGNQPQHF	TGCAGTACTACAGGGTTGGGCAATCAGCCCCAGCATTTT
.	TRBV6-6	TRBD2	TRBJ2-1	CASFSVGSGSNEQFF	TGTGCCAGCTTCTCGGTGGGTAGCGGGAGCAATGAGCAGTTCTTC
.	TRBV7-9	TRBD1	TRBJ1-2	CASSFAPGQNYGYTF	TGTGCCAGCAGCTTTGCCCCGGGACAGAACTATGGCTACACCTTC
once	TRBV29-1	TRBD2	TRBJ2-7	CSAEPTSANNEQYF	TGCAGCGCTGAACCGACTAGCGCAAACAATGAGCAGTACTTC
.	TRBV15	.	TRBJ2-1	CATSSRVSGSYNEQFF	TGTGCCACCAGCAGTCGAGTAAGCGGTTCCTACAATGAGCAGTTCTTC
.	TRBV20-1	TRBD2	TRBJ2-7	CSARSGSYNEQYF	TGCAGTGCTAGGAGCGGGAGTTACAATGAGCAGTACTTC
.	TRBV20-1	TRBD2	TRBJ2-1	CSARPTSGWYNEQFF	TGCAGTGCTAGGCCGACTAGCGGTTGGTACAATGAGCAGTTCTTC
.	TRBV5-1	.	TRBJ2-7	CASILGSYEQYF	TGCGCCAGCATCCTGGGGTCCTACGAGCAGTACTTC
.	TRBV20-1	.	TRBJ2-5	CSAREKRWYQETQYF	TGCAGTGCTAGAGAGAAGCGGTGGTACCAAGAGACCCAGTACTTC
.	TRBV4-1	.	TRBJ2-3	CASSRDPLTDTQYF	TGCGCCAGCAGCCGGGACCCCCTCACAGATACGCAGTATTTT
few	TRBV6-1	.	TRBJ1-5	CASKAGTRGNQPQHF	TGTGCCAGCAAGGCAGGGACGAGGGGCAATCAGCCCCAGCATTTT
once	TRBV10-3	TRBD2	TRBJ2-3	CAIKAGLAGSTDTQYF	TGTGCCATCAAAGCCGGACTAGCGGGGAGCACAGATACGCAGTATTTT
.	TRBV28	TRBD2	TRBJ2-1	CASSFTSGSYKEQFF	TGTGCCAGCAGTTTCACTAGCGGGAGTTACAAGGAGCAGTTCTTC
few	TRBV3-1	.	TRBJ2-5	CASSQESGKTQYF	TGTGCCAGCAGCCAAGAGTCGGGAAAGACCCAGTACTTC
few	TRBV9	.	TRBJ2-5	CASSVAPVAGIVYNEQYF	TGTGCCAGCAGCGTAGCTCCGGTGGCGGGGATAGTCTACAATGAGCAGTACTTC
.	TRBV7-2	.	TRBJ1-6	CASSLYSGVHSPLHF	TGTGCCAGCAGCTTATATTCCGGGGTACATTCACCCCTCCACTTT
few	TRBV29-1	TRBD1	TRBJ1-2	CSVLGQGIGGYTF	TGCAGCGTATTGGGACAGGGAATCGGTGGCTACACCTTC
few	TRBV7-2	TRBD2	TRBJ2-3	CASSSPGTRGRGADTQYF	TGTGCCAGCAGCTCTCCCGGGACTAGAGGTCGCGGGGCAGATACGCAGTATTTT
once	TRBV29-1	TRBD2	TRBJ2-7	CSVVGTSGVLGEQYF	TGCAGCGTTGTTGGGACTAGCGGGGTGCTTGGTGAGCAGTACTTC
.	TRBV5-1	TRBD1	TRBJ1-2	CASSPGDSGIGGYTF	TGCGCCAGCAGCCCTGGGGACAGTGGTATCGGTGGCTACACCTTC
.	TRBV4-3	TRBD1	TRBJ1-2	CASSLNLGTDNYGYTF	TGCGCCAGCAGCCTTAACTTGGGGACAGATAACTATGGCTACACCTTC
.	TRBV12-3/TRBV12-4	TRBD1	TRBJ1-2	CASSLTGAHYGYTF	TGTGCCAGCAGTCTGACAGGGGCCCACTATGGCTACACCTTC
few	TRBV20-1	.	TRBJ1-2	CSARVQGDYGYTF	TGCAGTGCTAGAGTTCAAGGGGACTATGGCTACACCTTC
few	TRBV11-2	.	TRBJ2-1	CASSLGRRQFF	TGTGCCAGCAGCTTAGGGAGAAGGCAGTTCTTC
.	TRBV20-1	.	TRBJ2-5	CSAGWSGNQETQYF	TGCAGTGCTGGTTGGAGTGGAAACCAAGAGACCCAGTACTTC
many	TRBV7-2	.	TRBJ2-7	CASSLAAYEQYF	TGTGCCAGCAGCTTAGCGGCGTACGAGCAGTACTTC
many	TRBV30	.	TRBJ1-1	CAWDDKNTEAFF	TGTGCCTGGGATGACAAGAACACTGAAGCTTTCTTT
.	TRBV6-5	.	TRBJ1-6	CASSYSVLGAGRNSPLHF	TGTGCCAGCAGTTACTCGGTCCTTGGGGCAGGACGGAATTCACCCCTCCACTTT
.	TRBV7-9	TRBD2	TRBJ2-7	CASSFHSGGSYEQYF	TGTGCCAGCAGCTTTCATAGCGGGGGCTCCTACGAGCAGTACTTC